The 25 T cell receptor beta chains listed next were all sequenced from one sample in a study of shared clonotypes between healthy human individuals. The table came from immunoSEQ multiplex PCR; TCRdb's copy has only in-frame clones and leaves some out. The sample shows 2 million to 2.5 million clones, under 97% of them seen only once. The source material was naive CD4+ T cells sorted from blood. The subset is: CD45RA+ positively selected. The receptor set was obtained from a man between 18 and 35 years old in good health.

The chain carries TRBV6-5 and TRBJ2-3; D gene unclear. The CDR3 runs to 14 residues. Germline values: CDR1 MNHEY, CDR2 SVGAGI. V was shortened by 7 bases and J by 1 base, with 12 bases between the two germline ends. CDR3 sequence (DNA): TGTGCCAGCACCCGGGCCAGCCGCACAGATACGCAGTATTTT. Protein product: CASTRASRTDTQYF.

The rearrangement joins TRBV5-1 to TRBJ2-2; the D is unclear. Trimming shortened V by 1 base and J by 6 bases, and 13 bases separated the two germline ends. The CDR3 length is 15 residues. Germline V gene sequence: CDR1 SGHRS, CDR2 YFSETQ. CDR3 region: CASSLNGREPGELFF. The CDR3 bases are TGCGCCAGCAGCTTGAATGGGCGAGAGCCCGGGGAGCTGTTTTTT.

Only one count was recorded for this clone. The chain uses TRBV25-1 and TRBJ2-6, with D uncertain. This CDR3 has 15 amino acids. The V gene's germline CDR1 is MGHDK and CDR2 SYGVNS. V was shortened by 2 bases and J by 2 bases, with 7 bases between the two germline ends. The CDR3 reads CASSEHGTGANVLTF. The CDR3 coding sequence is TGTGCCAGCAGTGAACATGGTACTGGGGCCAACGTCCTGACTTTC.

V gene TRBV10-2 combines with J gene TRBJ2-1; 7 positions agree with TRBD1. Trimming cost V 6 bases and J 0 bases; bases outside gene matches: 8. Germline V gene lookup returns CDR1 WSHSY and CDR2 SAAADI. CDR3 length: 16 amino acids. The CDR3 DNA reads TGCGCCAGCAGCAAACAGGGGCCGAGCTCCTACAATGAGCAGTTCTTC. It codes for CASSKQGPSSYNEQFF.

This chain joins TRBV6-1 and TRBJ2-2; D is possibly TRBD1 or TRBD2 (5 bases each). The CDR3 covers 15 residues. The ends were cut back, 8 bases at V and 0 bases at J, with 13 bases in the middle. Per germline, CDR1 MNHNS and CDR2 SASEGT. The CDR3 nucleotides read TGTGCCAGCTTGTTCGGGGCTTCGAACACCGGGGAGCTGTTTTTT. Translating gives CASLFGASNTGELFF.

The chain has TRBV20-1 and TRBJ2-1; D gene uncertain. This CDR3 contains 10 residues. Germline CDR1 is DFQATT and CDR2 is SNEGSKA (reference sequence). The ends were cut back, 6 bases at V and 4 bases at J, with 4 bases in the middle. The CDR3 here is CSAVYNEQFF. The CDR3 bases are TGCAGTGCAGTTTACAATGAGCAGTTCTTC.

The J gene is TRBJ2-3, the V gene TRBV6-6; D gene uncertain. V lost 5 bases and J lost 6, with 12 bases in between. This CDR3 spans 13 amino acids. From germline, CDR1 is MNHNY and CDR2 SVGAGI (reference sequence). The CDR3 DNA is TGTGCCAGCAGTACCGGAAGTAGGGATACGCAGTATTTT. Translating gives CASSTGSRDTQYF.

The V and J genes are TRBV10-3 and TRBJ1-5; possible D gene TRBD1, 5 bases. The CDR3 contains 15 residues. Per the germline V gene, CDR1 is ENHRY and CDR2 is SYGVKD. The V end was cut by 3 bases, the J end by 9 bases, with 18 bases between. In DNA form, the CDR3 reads TGTGCCATCAGTGAACAGGTTGGGGGGGTAGGGCCCCAGCATTTT. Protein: CAISEQVGGVGPQHF.

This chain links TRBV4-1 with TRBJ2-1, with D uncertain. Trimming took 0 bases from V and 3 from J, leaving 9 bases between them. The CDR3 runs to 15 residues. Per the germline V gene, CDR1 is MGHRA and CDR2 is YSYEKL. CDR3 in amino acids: CASSQETGRYNEQFF. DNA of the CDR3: TGCGCCAGCAGCCAAGAGACTGGGCGCTACAATGAGCAGTTCTTC.

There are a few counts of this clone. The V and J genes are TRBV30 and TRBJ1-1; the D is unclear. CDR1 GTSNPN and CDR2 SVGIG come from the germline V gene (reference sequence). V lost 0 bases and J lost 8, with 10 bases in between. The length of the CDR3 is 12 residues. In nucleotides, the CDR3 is TGTGCCTGGAGTGTAAGTCCGCCCGAAGCTTTCTTT. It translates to CAWSVSPPEAFF. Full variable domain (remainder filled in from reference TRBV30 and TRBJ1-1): SQTIHQWPATLVQPVGSPLSLECTVEGTSNPNLYWYRQAAGRGLQLLFYSVGIGQISSEVPQNLSASRPQDRQFILSSKKLLLSDSGFYLCAWSVSPPEAFFGQGTRLTVV.

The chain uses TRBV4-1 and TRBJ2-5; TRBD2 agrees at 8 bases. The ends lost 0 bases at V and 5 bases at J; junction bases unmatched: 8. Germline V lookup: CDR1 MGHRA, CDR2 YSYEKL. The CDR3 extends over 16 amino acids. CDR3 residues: CASSQDRGLVWETQYF. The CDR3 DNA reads TGCGCCAGCAGCCAAGATAGGGGACTAGTGTGGGAGACCCAGTACTTC.

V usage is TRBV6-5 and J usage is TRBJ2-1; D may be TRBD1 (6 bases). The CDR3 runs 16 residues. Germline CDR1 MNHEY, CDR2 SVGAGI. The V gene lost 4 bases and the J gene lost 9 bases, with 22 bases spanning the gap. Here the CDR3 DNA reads TGTGCCAGCAGTTCCGGACAGATTGACGTCCGGGTTGAGCAGTTCTTC. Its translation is CASSSGQIDVRVEQFF.

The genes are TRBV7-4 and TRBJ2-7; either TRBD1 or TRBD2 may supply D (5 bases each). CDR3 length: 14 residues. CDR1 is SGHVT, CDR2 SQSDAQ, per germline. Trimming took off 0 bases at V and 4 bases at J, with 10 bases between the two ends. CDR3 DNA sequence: TGTGCCAGCAGCTTAGCCTCGGGGCCGTACGAGCAGTACTTC. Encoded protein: CASSLASGPYEQYF.

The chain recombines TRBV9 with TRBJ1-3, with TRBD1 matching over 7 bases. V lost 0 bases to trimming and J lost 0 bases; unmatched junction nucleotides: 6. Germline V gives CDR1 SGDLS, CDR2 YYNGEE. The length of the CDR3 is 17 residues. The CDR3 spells CASSVGGQTPSGNTIYF. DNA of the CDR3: TGTGCCAGCAGCGTAGGGGGACAGACCCCCTCTGGAAACACCATATATTTT.

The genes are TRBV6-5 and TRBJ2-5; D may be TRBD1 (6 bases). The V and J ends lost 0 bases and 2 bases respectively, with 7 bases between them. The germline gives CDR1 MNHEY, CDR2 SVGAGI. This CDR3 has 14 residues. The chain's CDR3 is CASSYSDRQETQYF. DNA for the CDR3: TGTGCCAGCAGTTACTCGGACAGACAAGAGACCCAGTACTTC.

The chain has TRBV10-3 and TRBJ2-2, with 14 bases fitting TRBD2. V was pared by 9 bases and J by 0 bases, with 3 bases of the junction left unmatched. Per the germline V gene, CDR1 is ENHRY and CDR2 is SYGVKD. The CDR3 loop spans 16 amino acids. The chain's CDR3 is CAIRTSGGPNTGELFF. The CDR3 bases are TGTGCCATAAGGACTAGCGGGGGGCCGAACACCGGGGAGCTGTTTTTT.

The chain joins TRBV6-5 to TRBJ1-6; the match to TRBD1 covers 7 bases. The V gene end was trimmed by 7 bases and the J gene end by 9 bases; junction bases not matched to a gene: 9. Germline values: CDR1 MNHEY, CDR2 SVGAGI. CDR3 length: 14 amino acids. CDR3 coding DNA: TGTGCCAGCACTAGGGACAGCTGGGGTTCACCCCTCCACTTT. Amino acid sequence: CASTRDSWGSPLHF.

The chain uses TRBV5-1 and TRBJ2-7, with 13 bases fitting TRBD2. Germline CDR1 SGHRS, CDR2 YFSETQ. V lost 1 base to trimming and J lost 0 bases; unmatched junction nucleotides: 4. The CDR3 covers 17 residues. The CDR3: CASSLRLAGGYSYEQYF. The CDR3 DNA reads TGCGCCAGCAGCTTGCGACTAGCGGGAGGTTACTCCTACGAGCAGTACTTC.

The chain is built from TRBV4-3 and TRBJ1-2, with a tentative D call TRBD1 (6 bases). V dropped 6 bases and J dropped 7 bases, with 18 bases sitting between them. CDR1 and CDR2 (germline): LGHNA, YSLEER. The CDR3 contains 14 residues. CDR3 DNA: TGCGCCAGCAGTCTTTGGACAGCCTACAGTGGCTACACCTTC. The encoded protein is CASSLWTAYSGYTF.

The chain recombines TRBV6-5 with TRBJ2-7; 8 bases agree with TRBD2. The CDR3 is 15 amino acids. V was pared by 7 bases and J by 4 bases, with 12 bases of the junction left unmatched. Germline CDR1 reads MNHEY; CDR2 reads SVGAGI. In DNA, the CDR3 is TGTGCCAGCACCATCCTGAGCGGGGGTACTTACGAGCAGTACTTC. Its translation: CASTILSGGTYEQYF.

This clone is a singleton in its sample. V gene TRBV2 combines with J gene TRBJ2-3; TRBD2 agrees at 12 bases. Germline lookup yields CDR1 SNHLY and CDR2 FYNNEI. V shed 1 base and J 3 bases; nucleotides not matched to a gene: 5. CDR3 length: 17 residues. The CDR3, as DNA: TGTGCCAGCAGTGAAGAACTAGCGGGAGGTGAAACAGATACGCAGTATTTT. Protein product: CASSEELAGGETDTQYF.

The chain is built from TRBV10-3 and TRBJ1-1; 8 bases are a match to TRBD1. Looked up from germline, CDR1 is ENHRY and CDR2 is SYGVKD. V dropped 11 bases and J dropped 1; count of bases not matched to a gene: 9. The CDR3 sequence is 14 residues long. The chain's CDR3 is CASGSDRGNTEAFF. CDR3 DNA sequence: TGTGCCTCGGGATCCGACAGGGGGAACACTGAAGCTTTCTTT.

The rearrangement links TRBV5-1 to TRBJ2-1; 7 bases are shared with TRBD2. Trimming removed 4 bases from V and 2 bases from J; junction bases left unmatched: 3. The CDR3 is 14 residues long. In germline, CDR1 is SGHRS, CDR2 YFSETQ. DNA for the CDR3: TGCGCCAGCAGCCCCGGGACTACCTACAATGAGCAGTTCTTC. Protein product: CASSPGTTYNEQFF.

The CDR3 here is CASSVGEEKKLFF. In nucleotides, the CDR3 is TGTGCCAGCAGCGTGGGGGAGGAGAAGAAACTGTTTTTT. The chain carries TRBV7-9 and TRBJ1-4; D may be TRBD1 (5 bases). Per germline, CDR1 SEHNR and CDR2 FQNEAQ (reference sequence). The CDR3 totals 13 residues. V was pared by 5 bases and J by 11 bases, with 15 bases between.

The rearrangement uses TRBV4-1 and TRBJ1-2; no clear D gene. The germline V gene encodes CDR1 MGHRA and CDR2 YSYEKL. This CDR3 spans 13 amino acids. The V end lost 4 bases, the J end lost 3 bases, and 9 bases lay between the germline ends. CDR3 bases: TGCGCCAGCAGCCCCCTTGGGGACTATGGCTACACCTTC. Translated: CASSPLGDYGYTF.